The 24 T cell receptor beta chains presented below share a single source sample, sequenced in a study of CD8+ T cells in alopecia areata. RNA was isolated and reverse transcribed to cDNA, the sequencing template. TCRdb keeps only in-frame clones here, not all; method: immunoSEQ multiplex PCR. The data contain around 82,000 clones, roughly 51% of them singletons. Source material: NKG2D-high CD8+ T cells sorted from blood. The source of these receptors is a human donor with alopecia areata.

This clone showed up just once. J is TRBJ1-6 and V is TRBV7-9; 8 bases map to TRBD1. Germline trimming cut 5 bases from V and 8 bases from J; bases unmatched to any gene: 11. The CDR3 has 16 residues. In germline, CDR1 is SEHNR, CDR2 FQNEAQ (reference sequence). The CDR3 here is CASSSIDRGTHSPLHF. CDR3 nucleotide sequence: TGTGCCAGCAGCAGTATTGACAGGGGCACCCATTCACCCCTCCACTTT.

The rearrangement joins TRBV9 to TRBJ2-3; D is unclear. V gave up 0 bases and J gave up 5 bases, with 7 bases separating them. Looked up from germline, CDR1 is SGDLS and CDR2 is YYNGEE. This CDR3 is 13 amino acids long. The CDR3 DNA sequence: TGTGCCAGCAGCGTAGGAGGCGGAGATACGCAGTATTTT. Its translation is CASSVGGGDTQYF.

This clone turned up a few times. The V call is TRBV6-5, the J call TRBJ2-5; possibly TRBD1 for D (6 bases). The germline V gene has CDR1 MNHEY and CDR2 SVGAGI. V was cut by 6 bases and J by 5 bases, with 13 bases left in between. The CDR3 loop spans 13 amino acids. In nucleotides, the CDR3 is TGTGCCAGCAGGATTGGGGGCTTTGAGACCCAGTACTTC. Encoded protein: CASRIGGFETQYF.

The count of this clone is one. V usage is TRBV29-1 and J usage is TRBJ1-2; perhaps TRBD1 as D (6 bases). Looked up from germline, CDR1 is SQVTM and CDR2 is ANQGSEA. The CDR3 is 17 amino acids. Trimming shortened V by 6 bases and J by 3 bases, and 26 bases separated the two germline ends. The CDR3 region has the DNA TGCAGCGTCCTTGGCAGGGGTCCCCCATCAGGTGACTATGGCTACACCTTC. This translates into CSVLGRGPPSGDYGYTF.

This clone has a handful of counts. The CDR3 DNA reads as TGCAGCGTTCACAGCGACGAGCAGTACTTC. Residues: CSVHSDEQYF. The rearrangement joins TRBV29-1 to TRBJ2-7; unclear D gene. CDR3 length: 10 amino acids. Trimming stripped 5 bases from V and 5 bases from J, with 7 bases between. Germline CDR1 reads SQVTM; CDR2 reads ANQGSEA.

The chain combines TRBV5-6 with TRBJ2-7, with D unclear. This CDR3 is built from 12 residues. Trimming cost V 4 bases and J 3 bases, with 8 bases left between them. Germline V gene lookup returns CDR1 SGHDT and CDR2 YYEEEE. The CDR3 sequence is CASSSYSYEQYF. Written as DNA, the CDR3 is TGTGCCAGCAGCAGCTACAGCTACGAGCAGTACTTC.

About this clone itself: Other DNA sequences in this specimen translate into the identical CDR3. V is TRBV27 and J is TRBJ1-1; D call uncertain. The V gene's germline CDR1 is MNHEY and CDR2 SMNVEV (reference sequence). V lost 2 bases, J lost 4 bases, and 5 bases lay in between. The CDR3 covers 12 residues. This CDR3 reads CASSLTGTEAFF. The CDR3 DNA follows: TGTGCCAGCAGTTTAACCGGCACTGAAGCTTTCTTT.

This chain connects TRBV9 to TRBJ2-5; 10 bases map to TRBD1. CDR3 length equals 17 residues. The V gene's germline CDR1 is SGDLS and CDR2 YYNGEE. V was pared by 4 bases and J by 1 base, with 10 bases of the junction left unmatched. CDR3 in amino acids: CASSTRQGAEAQETQYF. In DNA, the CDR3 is TGTGCCAGCAGCACTCGACAGGGGGCGGAGGCCCAAGAGACCCAGTACTTC.

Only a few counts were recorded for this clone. CDR3 DNA: TGTGCCAGCAGTTTATCCCCGGGGCACTCCTACGAGCAGTACTTC. Translated, it gives CASSLSPGHSYEQYF. The gene calls are TRBV27 and TRBJ2-7, with D perhaps TRBD1 or TRBD2 (5 bases each). CDR3 size: 15 residues. Germline CDR1 is MNHEY and CDR2 is SMNVEV (reference sequence). V was pared by 0 bases and J by 0 bases, with 9 bases between.

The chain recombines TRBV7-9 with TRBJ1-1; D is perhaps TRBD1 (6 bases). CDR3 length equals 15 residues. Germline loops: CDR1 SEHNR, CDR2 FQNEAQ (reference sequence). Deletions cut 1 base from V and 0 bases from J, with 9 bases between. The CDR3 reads CASSLGGGMNTEAFF. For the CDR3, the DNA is TGTGCCAGCAGCTTAGGAGGGGGGATGAACACTGAAGCTTTCTTT.

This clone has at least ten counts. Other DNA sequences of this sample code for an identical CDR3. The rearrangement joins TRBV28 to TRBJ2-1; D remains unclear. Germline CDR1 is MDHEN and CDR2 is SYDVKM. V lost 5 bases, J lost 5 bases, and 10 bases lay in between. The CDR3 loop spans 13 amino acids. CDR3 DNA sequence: TGTGCCAGCAGTGTACCAGGCGACAATGAGCAGTTCTTC. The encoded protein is CASSVPGDNEQFF. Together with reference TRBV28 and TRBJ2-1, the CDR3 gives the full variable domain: DVKVTQSSRYLVKRTGEKVFLECVQDMDHENMFWYRQDPGLGLRLIYFSYDVKMKEKGDIPEGYSVSREKKERFSLILESASTNQTSMYLCASSVPGDNEQFFGPGTRLTVL.

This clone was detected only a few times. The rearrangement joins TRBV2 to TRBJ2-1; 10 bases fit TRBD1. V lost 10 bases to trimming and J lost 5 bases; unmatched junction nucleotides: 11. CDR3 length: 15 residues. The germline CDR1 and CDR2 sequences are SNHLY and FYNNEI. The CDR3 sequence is CATFLTGGFDNEQFF. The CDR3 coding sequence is TGTGCCACCTTCCTGACAGGGGGCTTCGACAATGAGCAGTTCTTC.

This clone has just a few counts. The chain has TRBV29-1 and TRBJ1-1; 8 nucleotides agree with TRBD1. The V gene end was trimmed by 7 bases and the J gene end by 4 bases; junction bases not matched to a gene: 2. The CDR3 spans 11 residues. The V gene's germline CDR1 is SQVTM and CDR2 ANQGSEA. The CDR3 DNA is TGCAGCGACACAGGGGGCACTGAAGCTTTCTTT. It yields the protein CSDTGGTEAFF.

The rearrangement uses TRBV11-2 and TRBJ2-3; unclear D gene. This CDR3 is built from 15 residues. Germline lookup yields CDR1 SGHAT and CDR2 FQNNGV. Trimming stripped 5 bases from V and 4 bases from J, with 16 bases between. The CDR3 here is CASSPQSLGADTQYF. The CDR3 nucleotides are TGTGCCAGCAGCCCACAGAGCTTGGGCGCAGATACGCAGTATTTT.

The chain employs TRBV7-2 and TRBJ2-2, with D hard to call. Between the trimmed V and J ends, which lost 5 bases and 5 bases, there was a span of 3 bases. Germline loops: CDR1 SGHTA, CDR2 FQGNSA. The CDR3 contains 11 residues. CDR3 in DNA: TGTGCCAGCAGCAAAACCGGGGAGCTGTTTTTT. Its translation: CASSKTGELFF.

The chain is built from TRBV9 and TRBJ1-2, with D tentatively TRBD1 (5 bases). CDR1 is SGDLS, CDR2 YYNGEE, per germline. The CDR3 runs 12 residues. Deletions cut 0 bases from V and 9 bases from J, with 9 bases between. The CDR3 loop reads CASSVGQGSYTF. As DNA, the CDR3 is TGTGCCAGCAGCGTAGGTCAGGGTAGCTACACCTTC.

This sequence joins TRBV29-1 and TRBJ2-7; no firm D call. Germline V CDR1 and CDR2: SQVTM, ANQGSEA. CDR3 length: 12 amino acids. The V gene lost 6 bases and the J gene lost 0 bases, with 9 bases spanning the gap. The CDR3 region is CSVPVSSYEQYF. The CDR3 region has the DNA TGCAGCGTCCCGGTTTCCTCCTACGAGCAGTACTTC.

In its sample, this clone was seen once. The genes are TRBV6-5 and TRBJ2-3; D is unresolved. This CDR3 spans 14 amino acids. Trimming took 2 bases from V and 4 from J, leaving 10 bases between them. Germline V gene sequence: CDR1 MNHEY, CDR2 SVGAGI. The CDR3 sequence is CASSYGGGADTQYF. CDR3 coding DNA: TGTGCCAGCAGTTACGGCGGTGGCGCAGATACGCAGTATTTT.

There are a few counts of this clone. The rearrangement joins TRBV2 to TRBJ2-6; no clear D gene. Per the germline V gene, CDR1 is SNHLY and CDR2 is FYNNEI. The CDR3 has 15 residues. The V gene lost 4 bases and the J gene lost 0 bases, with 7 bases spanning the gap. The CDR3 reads CASSGDYSGANVLTF. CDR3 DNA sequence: TGTGCCAGCAGTGGAGATTACTCTGGGGCCAACGTCCTGACTTTC.

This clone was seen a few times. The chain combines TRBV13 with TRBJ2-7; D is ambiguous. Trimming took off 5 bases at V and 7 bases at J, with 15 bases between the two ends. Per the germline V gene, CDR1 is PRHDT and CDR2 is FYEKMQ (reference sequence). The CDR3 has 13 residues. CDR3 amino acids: CASSDRPSGEQYF. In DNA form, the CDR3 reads TGTGCCAGCAGCGATAGACCTTCTGGGGAGCAGTACTTC.

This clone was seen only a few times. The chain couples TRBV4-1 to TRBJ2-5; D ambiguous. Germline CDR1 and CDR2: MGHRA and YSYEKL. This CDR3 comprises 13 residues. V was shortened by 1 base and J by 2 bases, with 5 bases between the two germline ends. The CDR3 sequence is CASSQVPQETQYF. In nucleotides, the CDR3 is TGCGCCAGCAGCCAAGTTCCTCAAGAGACCCAGTACTTC.

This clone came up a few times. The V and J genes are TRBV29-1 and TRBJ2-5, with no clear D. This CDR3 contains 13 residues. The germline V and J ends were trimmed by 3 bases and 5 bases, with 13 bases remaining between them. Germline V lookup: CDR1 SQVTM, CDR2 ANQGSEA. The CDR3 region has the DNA TGCAGCGTTGACGTTGGGGTAACGGAGACCCAGTACTTC. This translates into CSVDVGVTETQYF.

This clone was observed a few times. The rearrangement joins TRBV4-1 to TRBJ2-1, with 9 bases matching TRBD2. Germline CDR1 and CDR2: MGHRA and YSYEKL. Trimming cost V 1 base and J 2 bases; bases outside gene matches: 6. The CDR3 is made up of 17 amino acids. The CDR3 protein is CASSQGVAGGPYNEQFF. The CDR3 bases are TGCGCCAGCAGCCAAGGGGTTGCGGGAGGGCCCTACAATGAGCAGTTCTTC.

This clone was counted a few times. CDR3 DNA sequence: TGTGCCAGCAGCTTCCAGGGAGCTTATGGCTACACCTTC. As protein: CASSFQGAYGYTF. The gene calls are TRBV7-9 and TRBJ1-2; tentative D call: TRBD1 (5 bases). The V gene's germline CDR1 is SEHNR and CDR2 FQNEAQ (reference sequence). The V end was cut by 3 bases, the J end by 5 bases, with 10 bases between. This CDR3 has 13 amino acids.